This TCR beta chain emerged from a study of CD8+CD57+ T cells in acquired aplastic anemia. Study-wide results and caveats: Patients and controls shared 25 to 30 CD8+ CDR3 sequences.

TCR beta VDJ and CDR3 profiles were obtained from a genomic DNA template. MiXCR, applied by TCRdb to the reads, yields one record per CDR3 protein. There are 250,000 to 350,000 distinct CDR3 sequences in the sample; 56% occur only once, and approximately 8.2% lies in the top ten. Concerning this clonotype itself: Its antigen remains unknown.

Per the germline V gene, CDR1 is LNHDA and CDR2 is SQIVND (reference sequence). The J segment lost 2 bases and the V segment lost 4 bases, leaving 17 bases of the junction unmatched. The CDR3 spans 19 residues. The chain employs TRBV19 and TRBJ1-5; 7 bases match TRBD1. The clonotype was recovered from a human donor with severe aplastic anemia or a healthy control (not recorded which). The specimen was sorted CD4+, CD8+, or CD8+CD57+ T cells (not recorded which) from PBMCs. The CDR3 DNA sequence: TGTGCCAGTAGTACCCTATCGTGGGCAGGGGGTACGGGCAATCAGCCCCAGCATTTT. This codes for CASSTLSWAGGTGNQPQHF.